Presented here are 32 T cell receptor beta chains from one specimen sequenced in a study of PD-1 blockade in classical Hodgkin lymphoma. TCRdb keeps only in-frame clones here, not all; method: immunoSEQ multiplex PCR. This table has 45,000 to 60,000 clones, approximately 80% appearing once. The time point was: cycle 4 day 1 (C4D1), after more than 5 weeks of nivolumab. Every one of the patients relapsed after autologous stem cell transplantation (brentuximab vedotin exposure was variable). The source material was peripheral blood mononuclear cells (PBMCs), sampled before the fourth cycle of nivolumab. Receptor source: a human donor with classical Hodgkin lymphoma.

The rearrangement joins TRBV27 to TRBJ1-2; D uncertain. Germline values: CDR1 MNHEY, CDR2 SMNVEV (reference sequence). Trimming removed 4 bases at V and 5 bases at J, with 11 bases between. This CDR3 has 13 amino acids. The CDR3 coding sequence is TGTGCCAGCAGTTCTCCGGACTTTTATGGCTACACCTTC. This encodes CASSSPDFYGYTF.

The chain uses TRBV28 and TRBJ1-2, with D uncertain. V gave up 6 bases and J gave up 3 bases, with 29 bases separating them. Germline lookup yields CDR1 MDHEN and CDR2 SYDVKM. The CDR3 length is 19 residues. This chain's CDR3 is CASREDEVGPSTLHYGYTF. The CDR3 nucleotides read TGTGCCAGCAGGGAGGACGAGGTAGGCCCTTCCACTCTACACTATGGCTACACCTTC.

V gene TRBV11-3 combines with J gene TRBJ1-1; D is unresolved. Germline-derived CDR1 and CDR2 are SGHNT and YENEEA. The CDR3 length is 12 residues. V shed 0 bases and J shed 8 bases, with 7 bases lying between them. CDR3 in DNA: TGTGCCAGCAGCTTAGACGGGTTCGAAGCTTTCTTT. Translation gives CASSLDGFEAFF.

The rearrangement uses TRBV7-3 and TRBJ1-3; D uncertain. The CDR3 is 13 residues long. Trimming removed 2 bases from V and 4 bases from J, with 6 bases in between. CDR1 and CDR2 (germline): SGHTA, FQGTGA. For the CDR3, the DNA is TGTGCCAGCAGCTTAGGAGGGGGAAACACCATATATTTT. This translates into CASSLGGGNTIYF. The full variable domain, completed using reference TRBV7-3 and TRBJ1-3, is GAGVSQTPSNKVTEKGKYVELRCDPISGHTALYWYRQSLGQGPEFLIYFQGTGAADDSGLPNDRFFAVRPEGSVSTLKIQRTERGDSAVYLCASSLGGGNTIYFGEGSWLTVV.

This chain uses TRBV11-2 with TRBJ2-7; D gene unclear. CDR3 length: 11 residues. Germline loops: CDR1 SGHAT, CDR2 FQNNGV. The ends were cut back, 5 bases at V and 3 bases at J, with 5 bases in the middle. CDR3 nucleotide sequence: TGTGCCAGCAGCACAAACTACGAGCAGTACTTC. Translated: CASSTNYEQYF.

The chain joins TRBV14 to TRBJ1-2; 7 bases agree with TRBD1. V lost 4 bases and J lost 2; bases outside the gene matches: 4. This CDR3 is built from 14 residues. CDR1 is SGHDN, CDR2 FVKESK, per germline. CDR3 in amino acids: CASSLQGFNYGYTF. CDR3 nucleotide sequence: TGTGCCAGCAGCCTACAGGGGTTCAACTATGGCTACACCTTC.

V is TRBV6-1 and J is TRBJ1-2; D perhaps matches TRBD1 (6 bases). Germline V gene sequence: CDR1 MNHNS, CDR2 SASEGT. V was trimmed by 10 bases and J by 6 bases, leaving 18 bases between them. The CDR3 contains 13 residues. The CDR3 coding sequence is TGTGCCACCAGGGGTAGAGGGCTTCATGGCTACACCTTC. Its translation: CATRGRGLHGYTF.

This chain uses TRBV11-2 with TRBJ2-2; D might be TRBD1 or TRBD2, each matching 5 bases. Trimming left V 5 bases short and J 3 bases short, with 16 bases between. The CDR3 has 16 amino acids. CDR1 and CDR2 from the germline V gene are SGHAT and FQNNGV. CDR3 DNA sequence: TGTGCCAGCAGCCCCGGGGCTAGCAGAGACACCGGGGAGCTGTTTTTT. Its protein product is CASSPGASRDTGELFF.

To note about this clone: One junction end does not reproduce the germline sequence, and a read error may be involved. DNA of the CDR3: TGTGCCGGCAGTCCAAGGGGGCCCCTTGGCGAGCAGTACTTC. Residues: CAGSPRGPLGEQYF. This chain connects TRBV28 to TRBJ2-7; TRBD1 matches at 7 bases. Germline V gene sequence: CDR1 MDHEN, CDR2 SYDVKM. The CDR3 covers 14 residues.

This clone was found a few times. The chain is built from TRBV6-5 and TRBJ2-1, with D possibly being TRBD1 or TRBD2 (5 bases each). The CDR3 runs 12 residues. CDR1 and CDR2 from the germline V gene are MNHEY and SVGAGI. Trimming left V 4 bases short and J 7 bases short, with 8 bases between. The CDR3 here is CASSSGTNEQFF. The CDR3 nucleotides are TGTGCCAGCAGTTCCGGGACGAATGAGCAGTTCTTC.

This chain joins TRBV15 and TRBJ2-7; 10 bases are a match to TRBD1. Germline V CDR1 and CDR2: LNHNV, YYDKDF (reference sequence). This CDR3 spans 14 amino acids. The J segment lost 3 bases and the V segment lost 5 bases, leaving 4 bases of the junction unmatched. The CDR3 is CATSPWTGGYEQYF. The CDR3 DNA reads TGTGCCACCAGCCCGTGGACAGGGGGCTACGAGCAGTACTTC. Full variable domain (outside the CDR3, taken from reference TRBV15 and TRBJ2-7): DAMVIQNPRYQVTQFGKPVTLSCSQTLNHNVMYWYQQKSSQAPKLLFHYYDKDFNNEADTPDNFQSRRPNTSFCFLDIRSPGLGDTAMYLCATSPWTGGYEQYFGPGTRLTVT.

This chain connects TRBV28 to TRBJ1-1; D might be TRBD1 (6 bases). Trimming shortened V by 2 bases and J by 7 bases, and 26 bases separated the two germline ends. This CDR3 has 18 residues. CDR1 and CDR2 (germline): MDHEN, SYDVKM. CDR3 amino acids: CASSLPTSPEAGEYEAFF. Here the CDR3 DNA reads TGTGCCAGCAGTTTACCTACATCCCCGGAGGCAGGGGAGTATGAAGCTTTCTTT.

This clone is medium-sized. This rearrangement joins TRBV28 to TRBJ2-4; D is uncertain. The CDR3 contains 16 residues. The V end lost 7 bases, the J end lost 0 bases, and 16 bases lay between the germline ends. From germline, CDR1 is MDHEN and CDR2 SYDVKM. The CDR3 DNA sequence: TGTGCCAGCATCCCCAATTTGGGCCGAGCCAAAAACATTCAGTACTTC. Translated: CASIPNLGRAKNIQYF.

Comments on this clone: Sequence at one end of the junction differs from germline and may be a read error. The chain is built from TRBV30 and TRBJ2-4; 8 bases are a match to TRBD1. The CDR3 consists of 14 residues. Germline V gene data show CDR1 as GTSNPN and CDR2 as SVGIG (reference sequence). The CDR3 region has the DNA TGTGCCTGGAGTGCCCTTGGGACAGGCAAAAGGAGGGACTTC. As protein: CAWSALGTGKRRDF.

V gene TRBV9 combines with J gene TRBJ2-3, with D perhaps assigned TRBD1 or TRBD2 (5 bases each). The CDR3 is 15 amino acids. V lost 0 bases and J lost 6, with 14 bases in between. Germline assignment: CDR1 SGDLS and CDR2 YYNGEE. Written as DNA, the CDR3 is TGTGCCAGCAGCGTAGCCCAATTCCGGGACGATACGCAGTATTTT. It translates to CASSVAQFRDDTQYF.

CDR3 nucleotide sequence: TGTGCCAGCACTATAAGTGGGGGCGCCGAGCAGTACTTC. As protein: CASTISGGAEQYF. The chain employs TRBV6-5 and TRBJ2-7; D perhaps matches TRBD1 (6 bases). Germline V gives CDR1 MNHEY, CDR2 SVGAGI. Trimming pared 7 bases from V and 6 bases from J, leaving 16 bases between. The CDR3 runs 13 residues.

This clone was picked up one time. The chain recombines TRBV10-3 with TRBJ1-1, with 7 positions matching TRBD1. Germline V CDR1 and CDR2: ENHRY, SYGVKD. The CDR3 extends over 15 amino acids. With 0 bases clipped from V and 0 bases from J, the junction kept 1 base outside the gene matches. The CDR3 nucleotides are TGTGCCATCAGTGAGTCAGGGGGCGTGAACACTGAAGCTTTCTTT. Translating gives CAISESGGVNTEAFF.

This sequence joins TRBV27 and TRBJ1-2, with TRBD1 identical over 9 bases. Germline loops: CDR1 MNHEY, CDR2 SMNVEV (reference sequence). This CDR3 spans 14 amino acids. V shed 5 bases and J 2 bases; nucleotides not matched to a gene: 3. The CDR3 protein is CASSEQGANYGYTF. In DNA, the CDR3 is TGTGCCAGCAGTGAACAGGGGGCGAACTATGGCTACACCTTC.

The CDR3 DNA sequence: TGTGCCAGCAGCCCACAGACAGGGAGCTTAGAGACCCAGTACTTC. This codes for CASSPQTGSLETQYF. The rearrangement links TRBV7-7 to TRBJ2-5, with 7 bases matching TRBD1. Germline values: CDR1 SSHAT, CDR2 FNYEAQ (reference sequence). Trimming removed 5 bases from V and 4 bases from J; junction bases left unmatched: 10. This CDR3 spans 15 amino acids.

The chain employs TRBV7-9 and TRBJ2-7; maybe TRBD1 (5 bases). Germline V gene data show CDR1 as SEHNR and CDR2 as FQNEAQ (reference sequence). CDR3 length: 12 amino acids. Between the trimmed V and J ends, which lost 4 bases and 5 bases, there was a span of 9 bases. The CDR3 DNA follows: TGTGCCAGCAGCTCGGACACCAACGAGCAGTACTTC. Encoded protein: CASSSDTNEQYF.

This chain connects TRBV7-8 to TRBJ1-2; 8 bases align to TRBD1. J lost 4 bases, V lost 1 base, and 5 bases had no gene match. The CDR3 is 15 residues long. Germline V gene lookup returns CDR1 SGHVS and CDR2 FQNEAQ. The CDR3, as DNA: TGTGCCAGCAGCTTAGAGGTGGGACAGGTCTATGGCTACACCTTC. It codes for CASSLEVGQVYGYTF.

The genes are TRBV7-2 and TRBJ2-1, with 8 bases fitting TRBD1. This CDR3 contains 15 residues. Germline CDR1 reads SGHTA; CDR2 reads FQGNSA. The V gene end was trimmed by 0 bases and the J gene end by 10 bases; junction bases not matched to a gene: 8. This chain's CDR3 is CASSLAQARGREQFF. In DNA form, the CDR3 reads TGTGCCAGCAGCTTAGCGCAGGCCAGGGGGCGAGAGCAGTTCTTC. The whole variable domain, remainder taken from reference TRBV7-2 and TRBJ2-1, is GAGVSQSPSNKVTEKGKDVELRCDPISGHTALYWYRQSLGQGLEFLIYFQGNSAPDKSGLPSDRFSAERTGGSVSTLTIQRTQQEDSAVYLCASSLAQARGREQFFGPGTRLTVL.

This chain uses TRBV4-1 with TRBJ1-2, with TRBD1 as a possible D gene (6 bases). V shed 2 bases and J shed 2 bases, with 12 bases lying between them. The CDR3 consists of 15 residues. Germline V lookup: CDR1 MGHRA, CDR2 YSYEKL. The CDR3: CASSQTQGSNYGYTF. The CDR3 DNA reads TGCGCCAGCAGCCAAACACAGGGAAGCAACTATGGCTACACCTTC.

The DNA of the CDR3 is TGTGCCTGGAGTGTACGTGGGGGGACAGATACGCAGTATTTT. Its translation: CAWSVRGGTDTQYF. The gene calls are TRBV30 and TRBJ2-3; a possible D gene is TRBD2 (6 bases). This CDR3 is 14 amino acids long. Germline V lookup: CDR1 GTSNPN, CDR2 SVGIG (reference sequence). V lost 0 bases, J lost 3 bases, and 10 bases lay in between.

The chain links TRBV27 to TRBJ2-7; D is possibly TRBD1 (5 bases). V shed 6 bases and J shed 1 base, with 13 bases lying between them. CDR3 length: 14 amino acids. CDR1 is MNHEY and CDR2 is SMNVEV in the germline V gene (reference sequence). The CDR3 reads CASRLLQVSYEQYF. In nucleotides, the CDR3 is TGTGCCAGCAGACTTTTACAGGTTTCCTACGAGCAGTACTTC.

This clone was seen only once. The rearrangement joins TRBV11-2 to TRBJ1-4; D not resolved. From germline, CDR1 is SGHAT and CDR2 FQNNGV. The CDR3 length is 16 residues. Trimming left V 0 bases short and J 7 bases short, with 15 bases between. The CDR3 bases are TGTGCCAGCAGCTTAGATTCCTACAGTATGGTTGAAAAACTGTTTTTT. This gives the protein CASSLDSYSMVEKLFF.

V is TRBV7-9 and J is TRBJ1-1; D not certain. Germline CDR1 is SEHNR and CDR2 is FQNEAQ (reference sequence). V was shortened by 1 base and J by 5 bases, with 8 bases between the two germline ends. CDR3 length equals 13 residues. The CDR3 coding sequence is TGTGCCAGCAGCTTAGAGGGTCATACTGAAGCTTTCTTT. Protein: CASSLEGHTEAFF.

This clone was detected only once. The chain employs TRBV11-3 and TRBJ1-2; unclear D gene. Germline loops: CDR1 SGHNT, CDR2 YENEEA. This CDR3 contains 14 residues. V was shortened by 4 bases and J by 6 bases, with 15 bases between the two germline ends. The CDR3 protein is CASSSQPTQNGYTF. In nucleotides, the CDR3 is TGTGCCAGCAGCTCCCAACCGACCCAGAATGGCTACACCTTC.

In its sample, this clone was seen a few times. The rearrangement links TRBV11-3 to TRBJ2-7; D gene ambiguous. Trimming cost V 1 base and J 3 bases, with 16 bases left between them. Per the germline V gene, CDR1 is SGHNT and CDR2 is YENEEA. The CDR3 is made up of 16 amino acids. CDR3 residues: CASSLVPDLTNYEQYF. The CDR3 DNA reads TGTGCCAGCAGCTTAGTCCCAGACTTGACAAACTACGAGCAGTACTTC.

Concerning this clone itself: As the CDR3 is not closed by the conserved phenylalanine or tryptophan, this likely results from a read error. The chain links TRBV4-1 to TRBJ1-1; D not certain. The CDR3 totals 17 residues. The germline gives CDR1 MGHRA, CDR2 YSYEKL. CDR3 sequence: CASSHHLGLSMNTEAFL. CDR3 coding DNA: TGCGCCAGCAGCCATCACCTGGGCCTCTCTATGAACACTGAGGCTTTCCTT.

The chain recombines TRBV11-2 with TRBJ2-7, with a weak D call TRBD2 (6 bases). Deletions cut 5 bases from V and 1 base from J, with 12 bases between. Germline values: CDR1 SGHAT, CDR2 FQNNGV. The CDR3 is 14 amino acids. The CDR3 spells CASSPRRESYEQYF. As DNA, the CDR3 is TGTGCCAGCAGCCCTAGGAGGGAGTCCTACGAGCAGTACTTC.

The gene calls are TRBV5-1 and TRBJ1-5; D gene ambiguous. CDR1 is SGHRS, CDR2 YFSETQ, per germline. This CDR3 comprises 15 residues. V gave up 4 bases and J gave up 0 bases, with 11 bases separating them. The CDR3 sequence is CASSPGLISNQPQHF. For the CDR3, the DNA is TGCGCCAGCAGCCCCGGACTGATTAGCAATCAGCCCCAGCATTTT.